This T cell receptor (beta chain) was retrieved from a study of blood T cell repertoires in COVID-19. Study as a whole: COVID-19 samples from acute and convalescent phases originated in the United States, Italy and Spain. T cells, B-cell-depleted T cells, or PBMCs supplied cDNA or gDNA.

Per the authors' pipeline: Nucleated cell number was recorded as an estimate derived from reference gene primer amplification. The method was immunoSEQ multiplex PCR; TCRdb's version includes in-frame clones alone and lacks a portion of them. V, J and clone size are taken as reported in that table, and D and trimming were inferred from the DNA itself. The sample lists roughly 120,000 clones, roughly 80% occurring once. This CDR3 spans 16 amino acids. V was cut by 1 base and J by 0 bases, with 10 bases left in between. Germline V CDR1 and CDR2: SEHNR, FQNEAQ (reference sequence). This clone was detected only once.

The sample was peripheral blood. The chain joins TRBV7-9 to TRBJ2-1, with D tentatively TRBD1 (6 bases). This clonotype originated in a human donor in a cohort sampled during active COVID-19. CDR3 nucleotides: TGTGCCAGCAGCTTAGAGGGGGAGAGCTCCTACAATGAGCAGTTCTTC. This encodes CASSLEGESSYNEQFF.